The rows below give T cell receptor beta chains drawn from one sample of a study of T-cell reconstitution after alpha-beta-depleted transplantation in children. MiXCR was run by TCRdb on the PCR reads, yielding one entry per CDR3 protein. The table lists approximately 200,000 distinct CDR3 sequences, roughly 15% of them singletons. Sequencing used PBMCs from the stem cell graft donor, obtained from the stem cell graft. The receptors originated from a human donor who donated a stem cell graft to a child with acute lymphoblastic leukemia. Both conserved end residues are trimmed from each CDR3.

>TRBJ2-1|TRBV6-1
ASSPRTSLNEQF
>TRBJ2-7|TRBV7-9
ASSLGLAGIYEQY
>TRBJ2-4|TRBV5-1
ASSPEGLENIQY
>TRBJ1-5|TRBV10-3
AISESYDSYSNQPQH
>TRBJ2-1|TRBV2
ASSRGLAGAGNEQF
>TRBJ2-1|TRBV20-1
SATGAGQF
>TRBJ1-1|TRBV12-3/TRBV12-4
ASSRDRGVPEAF
>TRBJ1-1|TRBV5-1
ASSLTGTGYTEAF
>TRBJ1-3|TRBV12-3/TRBV12-4
ASSFYGVQNLGSGDYGNTIY
>TRBJ2-4|TRBV10-3
AISASAGLTKNIQY
>TRBJ2-5|TRBV18
ASSPQGRETQY
>TRBJ2-7|TRBV20-1
SAPGGRGSYEQY
>TRBJ2-3|TRBV5-1
ASNDVSTDTQY
>TRBJ2-7|TRBV4-2
ASTAGSLYEQY
>TRBJ1-2|TRBV30
AWSPTVRLTGLYGYT
>TRBJ2-5|TRBV20-1
SAREGGGSRETQY
>TRBJ2-7|TRBV5-1
ASSFISGARGEQY
>TRBJ2-2|TRBV3-1
ASSQVGPSGGNTGELF